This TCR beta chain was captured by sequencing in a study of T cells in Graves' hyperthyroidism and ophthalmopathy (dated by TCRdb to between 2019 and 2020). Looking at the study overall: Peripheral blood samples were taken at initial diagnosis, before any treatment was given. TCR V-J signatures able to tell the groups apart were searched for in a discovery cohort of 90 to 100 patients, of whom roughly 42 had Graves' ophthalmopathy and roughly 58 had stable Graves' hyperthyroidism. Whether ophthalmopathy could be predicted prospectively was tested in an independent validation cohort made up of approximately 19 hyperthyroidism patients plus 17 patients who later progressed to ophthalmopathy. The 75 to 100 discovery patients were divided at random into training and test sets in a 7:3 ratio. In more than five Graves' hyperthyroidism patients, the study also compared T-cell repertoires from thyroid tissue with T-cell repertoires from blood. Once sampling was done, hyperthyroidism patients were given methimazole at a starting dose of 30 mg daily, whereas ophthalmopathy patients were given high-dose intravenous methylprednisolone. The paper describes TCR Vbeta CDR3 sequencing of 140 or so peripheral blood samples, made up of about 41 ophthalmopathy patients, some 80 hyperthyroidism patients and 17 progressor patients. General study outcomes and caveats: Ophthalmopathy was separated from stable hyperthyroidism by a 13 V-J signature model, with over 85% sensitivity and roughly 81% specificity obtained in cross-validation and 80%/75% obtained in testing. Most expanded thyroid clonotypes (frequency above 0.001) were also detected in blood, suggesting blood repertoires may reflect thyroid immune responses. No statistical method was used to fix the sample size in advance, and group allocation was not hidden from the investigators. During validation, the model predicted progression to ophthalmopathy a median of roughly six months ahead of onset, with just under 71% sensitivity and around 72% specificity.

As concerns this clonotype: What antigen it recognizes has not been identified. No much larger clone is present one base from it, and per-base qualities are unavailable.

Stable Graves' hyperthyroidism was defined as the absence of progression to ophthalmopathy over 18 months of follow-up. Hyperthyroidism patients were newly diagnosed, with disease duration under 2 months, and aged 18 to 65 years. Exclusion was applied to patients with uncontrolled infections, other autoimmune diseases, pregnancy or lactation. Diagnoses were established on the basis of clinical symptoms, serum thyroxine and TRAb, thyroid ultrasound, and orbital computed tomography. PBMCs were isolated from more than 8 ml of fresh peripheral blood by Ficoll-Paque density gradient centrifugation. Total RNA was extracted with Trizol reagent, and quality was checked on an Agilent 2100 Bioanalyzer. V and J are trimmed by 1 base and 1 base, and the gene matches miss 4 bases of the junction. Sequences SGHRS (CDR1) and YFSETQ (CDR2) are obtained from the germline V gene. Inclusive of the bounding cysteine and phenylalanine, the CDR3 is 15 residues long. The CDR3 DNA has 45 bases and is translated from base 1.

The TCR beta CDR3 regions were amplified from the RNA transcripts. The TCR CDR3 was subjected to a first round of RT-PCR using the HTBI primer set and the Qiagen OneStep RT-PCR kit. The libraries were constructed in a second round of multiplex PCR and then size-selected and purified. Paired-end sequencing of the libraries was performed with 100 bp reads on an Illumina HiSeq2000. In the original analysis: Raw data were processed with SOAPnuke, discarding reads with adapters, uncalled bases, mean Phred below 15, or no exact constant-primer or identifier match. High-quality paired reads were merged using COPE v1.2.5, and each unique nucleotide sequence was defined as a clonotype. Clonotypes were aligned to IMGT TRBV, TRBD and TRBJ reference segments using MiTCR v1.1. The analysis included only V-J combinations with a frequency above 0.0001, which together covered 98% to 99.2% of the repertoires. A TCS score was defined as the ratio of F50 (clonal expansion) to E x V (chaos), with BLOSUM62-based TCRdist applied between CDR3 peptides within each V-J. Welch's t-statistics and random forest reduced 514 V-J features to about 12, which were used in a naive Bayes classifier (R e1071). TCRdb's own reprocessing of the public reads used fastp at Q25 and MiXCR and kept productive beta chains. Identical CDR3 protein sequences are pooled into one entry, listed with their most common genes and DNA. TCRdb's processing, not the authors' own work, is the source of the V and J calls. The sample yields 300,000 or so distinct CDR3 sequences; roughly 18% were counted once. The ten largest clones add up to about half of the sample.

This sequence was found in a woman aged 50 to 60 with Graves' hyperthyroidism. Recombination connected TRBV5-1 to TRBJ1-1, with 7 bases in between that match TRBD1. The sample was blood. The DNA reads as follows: TGCGCCAGCAGCTTGCTAGGACAGGCGAACACTGAAGCTTTCTTT. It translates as CASSLLGQANTEAFF.